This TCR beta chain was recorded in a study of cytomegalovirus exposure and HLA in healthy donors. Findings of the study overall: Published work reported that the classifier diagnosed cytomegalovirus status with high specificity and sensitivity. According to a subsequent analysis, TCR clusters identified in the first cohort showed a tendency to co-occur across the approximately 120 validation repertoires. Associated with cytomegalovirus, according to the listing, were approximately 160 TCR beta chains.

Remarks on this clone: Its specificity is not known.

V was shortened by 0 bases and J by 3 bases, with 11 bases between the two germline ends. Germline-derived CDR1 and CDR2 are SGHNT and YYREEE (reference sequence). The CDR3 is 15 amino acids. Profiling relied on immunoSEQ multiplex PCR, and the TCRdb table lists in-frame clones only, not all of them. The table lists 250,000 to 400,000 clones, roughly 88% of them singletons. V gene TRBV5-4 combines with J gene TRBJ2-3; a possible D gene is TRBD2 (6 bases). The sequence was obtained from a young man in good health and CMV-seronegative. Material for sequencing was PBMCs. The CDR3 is CASSLAVRGTDTQYF. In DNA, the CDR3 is TGTGCCAGCAGCTTGGCGGTTCGGGGGACAGATACGCAGTATTTT.